This T cell receptor (beta chain) was sequenced during a study of blood T cell repertoires in COVID-19. Some clones are missing from TCRdb's copy, which holds only in-frame ones; the method was immunoSEQ multiplex PCR. In the table there are approximately 270,000 clones, approximately 85% of which are singletons. V was pared by 3 bases and J by 1 base, with 17 bases between. The CDR3 is 16 residues long. Germline V gene sequence: CDR1 SGHKS, CDR2 YYEKEE (reference sequence). The TCR comes from a human donor with COVID-19, enrolled during active disease. The donor label of this sample is uncertain. Source material: peripheral blood. The J gene is TRBJ2-7, the V gene TRBV5-5, with a possible D match to TRBD1 (6 bases). The CDR3 bases are TGTGCCAGCAGCTCCCTTTTGAGACAGGTTTCCTACGAGCAGTACTTC. Translated: CASSSLLRQVSYEQYF.